This T cell receptor beta chain was sequenced for a study of preoperative IRX-2 immunotherapy in early breast cancer. The CDR3 consists of 14 residues. J gave up 6 bases and V 7 bases, and 11 bases lay outside the gene matches. The germline CDR1 and CDR2 sequences are MNHGY and SAAAGT. Treatment reported: preoperative locoregional IRX-2 cytokine immunotherapy. Preoperative locoregional IRX-2 cytokine immunotherapy was tested in the phase Ib source study. Assay used: immunoSEQ multiplex PCR; TCRdb lists only in-frame clones, some missing. The table has around 29,000 clones, 82% seen once; the top ten hold under 4%.

The sequence was obtained from a human donor with breast cancer. Sampling was performed from a patient treated with IRX-2 immunotherapy. The V call is TRBV6-8, the J call TRBJ2-7; TRBD2 matches 8 bases. Here the CDR3 reads CASTYDGGAAEQYF. CDR3 DNA: TGTGCCAGCACCTATGACGGGGGGGCAGCCGAGCAGTACTTC.